This TCR beta chain was recorded in a study of B cell selection in AIRE deficiency. Study-wide results and limits: Tconv and Treg cells from AIRE-deficient patients resembled healthy donors in TCRBV usage, CDR3 length and diversity. Shorter CDR3s marked shared Treg sequences, biased toward few non-templated insertions. Healthy donors alone shared 30% to 35% of 3,500 to 4,500 Treg sequences; patients alone about 10%.

The sorted conventional CD4 T cells were gated as CD4+CD127+. Trimming shortened V by 5 bases and J by 7 bases, and 26 bases separated the two germline ends. The CDR3 covers 17 residues. Germline CDR1 and CDR2: SSHAT and FNYEAQ (reference sequence). Original processing methods: Approximately 100,000 patient and some 140,000 healthy donor in-frame TCRbeta sequences came from conventional T cells. Assay used: immunoSEQ multiplex PCR; TCRdb lists only in-frame clones, some missing. The V and J calls and clone size are taken from that table; D and trimming were inferred from the DNA. The sample shows 20,000 to 25,000 clones, just under 97% of them seen only once. Remarks on this clone: Its antigen is not identified.

This receptor was identified in a human donor with AIRE deficiency. The chain recombines TRBV7-7 with TRBJ2-5; maybe TRBD1 (6 bases). The sequenced material came from conventional CD4+ T cells sorted from PBMCs. This chain's CDR3 is CASSDSPGTTHQRTQYF. The CDR3 coding sequence is TGTGCCAGCAGCGATTCGCCCGGGACAACTCACCAAAGGACCCAGTACTTC.